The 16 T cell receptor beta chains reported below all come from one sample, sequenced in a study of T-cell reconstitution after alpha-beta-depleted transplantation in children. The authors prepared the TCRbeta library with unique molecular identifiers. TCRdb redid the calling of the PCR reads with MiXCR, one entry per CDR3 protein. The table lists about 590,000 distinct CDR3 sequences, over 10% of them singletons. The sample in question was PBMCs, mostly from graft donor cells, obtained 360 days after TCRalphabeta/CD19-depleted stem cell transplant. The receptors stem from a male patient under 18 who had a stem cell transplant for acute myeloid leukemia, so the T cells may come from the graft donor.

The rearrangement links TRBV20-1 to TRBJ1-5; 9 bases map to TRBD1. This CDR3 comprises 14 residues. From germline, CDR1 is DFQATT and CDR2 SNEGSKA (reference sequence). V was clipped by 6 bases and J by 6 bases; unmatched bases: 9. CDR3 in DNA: TGCAGTGCGATCGGACAGGGGATAACTCAGCCCCAGCATTTT. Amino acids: CSAIGQGITQPQHF.

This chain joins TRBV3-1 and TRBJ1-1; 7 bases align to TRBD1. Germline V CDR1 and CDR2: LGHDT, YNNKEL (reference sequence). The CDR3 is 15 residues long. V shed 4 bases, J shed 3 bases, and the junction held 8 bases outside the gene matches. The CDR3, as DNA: TGTGCCAGCAGCCGAAGGGGGCGGGCGGACACTGAAGCTTTCTTT. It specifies CASSRRGRADTEAFF. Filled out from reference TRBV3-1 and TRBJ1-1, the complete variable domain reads DTAVSQTPKYLVTQMGNDKSIKCEQNLGHDTMYWYKQDSKKFLKIMFSYNNKELIINETVPNRFSPKSPDKAHLNLHINSLELGDSAVYFCASSRRGRADTEAFFGQGTRLTVV.

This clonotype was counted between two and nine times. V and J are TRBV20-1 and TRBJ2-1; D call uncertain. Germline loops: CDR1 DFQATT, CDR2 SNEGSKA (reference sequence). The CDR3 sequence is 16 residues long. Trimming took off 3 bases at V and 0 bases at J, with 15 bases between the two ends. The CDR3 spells CSASPMTPSSYNEQFF. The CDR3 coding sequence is TGCAGTGCTAGCCCTATGACCCCGAGCTCCTACAATGAGCAGTTCTTC.

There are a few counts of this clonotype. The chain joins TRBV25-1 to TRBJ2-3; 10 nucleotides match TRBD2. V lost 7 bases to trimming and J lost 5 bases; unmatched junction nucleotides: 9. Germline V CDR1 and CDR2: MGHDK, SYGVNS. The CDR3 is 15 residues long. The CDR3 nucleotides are TGTGCCAGCACCAAAGGAATAGCGGGAGGAGATACGCAGTATTTT. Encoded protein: CASTKGIAGGDTQYF.

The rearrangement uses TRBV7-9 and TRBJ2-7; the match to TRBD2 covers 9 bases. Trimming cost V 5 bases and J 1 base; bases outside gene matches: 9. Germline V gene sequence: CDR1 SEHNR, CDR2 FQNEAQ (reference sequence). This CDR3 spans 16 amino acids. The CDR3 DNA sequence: TGTGCCAGCAGCGCCCCAATGGGACTAGCTTCCTACGAGCAGTACTTC. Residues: CASSAPMGLASYEQYF. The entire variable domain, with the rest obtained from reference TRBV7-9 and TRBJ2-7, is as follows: DTGVSQNPRHKITKRGQNVTFRCDPISEHNRLYWYRQTLGQGPEFLTYFQNEAQLEKSRLLSDRFSAERPKGSFSTLEIQRTEQGDSAMYLCASSAPMGLASYEQYFGPGTRLTVT.

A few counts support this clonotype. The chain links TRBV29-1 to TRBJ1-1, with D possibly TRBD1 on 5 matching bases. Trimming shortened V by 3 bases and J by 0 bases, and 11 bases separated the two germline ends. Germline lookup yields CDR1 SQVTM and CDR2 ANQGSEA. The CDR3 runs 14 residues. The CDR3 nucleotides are TGCAGCGTTGACCCGACAGCCATGAACACTGAAGCTTTCTTT. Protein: CSVDPTAMNTEAFF.

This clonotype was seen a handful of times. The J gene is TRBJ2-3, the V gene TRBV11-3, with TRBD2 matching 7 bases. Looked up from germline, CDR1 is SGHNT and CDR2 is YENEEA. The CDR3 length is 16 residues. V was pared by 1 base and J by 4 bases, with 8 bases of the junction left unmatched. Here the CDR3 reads CASSLGGGSLADTQYF. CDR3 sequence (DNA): TGTGCCAGCAGCTTAGGGGGCGGGAGTCTCGCAGATACGCAGTATTTT.

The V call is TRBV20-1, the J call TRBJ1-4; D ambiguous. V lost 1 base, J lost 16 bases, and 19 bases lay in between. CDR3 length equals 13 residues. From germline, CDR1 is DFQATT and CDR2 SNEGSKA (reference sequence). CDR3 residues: CSARALSQWSEFF. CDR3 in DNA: TGCAGTGCTAGAGCTCTTTCACAGTGGAGTGAGTTTTTT.

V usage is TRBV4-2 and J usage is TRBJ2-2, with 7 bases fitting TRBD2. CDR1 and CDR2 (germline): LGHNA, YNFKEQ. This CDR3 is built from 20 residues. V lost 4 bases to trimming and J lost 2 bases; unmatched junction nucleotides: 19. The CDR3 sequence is CASSRGEGGPNRGNTGELFF. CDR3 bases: TGTGCCAGCAGCCGAGGGGAGGGAGGCCCCAACCGGGGAAACACCGGGGAGCTGTTTTTT.

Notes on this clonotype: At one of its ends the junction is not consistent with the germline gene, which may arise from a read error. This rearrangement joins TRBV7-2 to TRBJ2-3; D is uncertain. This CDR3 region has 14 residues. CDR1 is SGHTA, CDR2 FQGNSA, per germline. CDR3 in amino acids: CAISLDGHTDTQYF. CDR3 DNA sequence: TGTGCCATCAGCTTAGACGGCCACACAGATACGCAGTATTTT. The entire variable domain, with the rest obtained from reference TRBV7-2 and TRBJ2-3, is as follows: GAGVSQSPSNKVTEKGKDVELRCDPISGHTALYWYRQSLGQGLEFLIYFQGNSAPDKSGLPSDRFSAERTGGSVSTLTIQRTQQEDSAVYLCAISLDGHTDTQYFGPGTRLTVL.

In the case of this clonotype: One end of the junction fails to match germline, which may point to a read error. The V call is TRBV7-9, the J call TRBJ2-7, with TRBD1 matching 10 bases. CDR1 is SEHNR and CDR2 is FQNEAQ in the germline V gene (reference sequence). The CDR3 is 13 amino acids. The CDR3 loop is CASSQIGTGEALF. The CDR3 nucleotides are TGTGCCAGCAGCCAAATAGGGACAGGGGAAGCCCTCTTC. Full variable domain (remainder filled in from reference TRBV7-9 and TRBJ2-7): DTGVSQNPRHKITKRGQNVTFRCDPISEHNRLYWYRQTLGQGPEFLTYFQNEAQLEKSRLLSDRFSAERPKGSFSTLEIQRTEQGDSAMYLCASSQIGTGEALFGPGTRLTVT.

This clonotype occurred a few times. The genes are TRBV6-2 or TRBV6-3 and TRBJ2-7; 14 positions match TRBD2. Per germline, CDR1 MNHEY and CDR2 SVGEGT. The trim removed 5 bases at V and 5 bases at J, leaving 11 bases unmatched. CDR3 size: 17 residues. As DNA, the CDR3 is TGTGCCAGCAGTCGCGGACTAGCGGGAGGTTATCCCCACGAGCAGTACTTC. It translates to CASSRGLAGGYPHEQYF.

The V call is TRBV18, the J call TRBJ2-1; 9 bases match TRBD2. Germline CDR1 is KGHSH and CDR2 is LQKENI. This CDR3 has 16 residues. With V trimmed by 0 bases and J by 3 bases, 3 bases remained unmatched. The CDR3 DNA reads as TGTGCCAGCTCACCACCGGCGGGAGGGAGCTACAATGAGCAGTTCTTC. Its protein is CASSPPAGGSYNEQFF.

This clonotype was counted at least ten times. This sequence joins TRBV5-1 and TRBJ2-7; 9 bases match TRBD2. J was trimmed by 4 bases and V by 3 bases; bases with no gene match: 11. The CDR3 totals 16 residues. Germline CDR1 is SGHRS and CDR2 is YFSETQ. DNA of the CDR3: TGCGCCAGCAGCTATCTCCCAGCGGGAGGTATATACGAGCAGTACTTC. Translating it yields CASSYLPAGGIYEQYF.

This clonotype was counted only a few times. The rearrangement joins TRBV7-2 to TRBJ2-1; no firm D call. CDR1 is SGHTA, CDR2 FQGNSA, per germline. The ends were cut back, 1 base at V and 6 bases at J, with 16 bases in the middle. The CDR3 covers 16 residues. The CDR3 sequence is CASSLDYRSSVNEQFF. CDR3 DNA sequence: TGTGCCAGCAGCTTAGATTACCGGAGTTCGGTCAATGAGCAGTTCTTC.

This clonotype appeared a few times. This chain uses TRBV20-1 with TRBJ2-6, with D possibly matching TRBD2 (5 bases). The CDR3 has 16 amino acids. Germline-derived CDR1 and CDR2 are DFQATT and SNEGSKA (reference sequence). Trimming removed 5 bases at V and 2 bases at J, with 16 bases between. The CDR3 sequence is CSADQFGGTGANVLTF. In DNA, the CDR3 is TGCAGTGCTGATCAGTTTGGAGGAACTGGGGCCAACGTCCTGACTTTC.